The clone carrying this T cell receptor beta chain was found once. Its antigen remains unknown. The sample belongs to a study of T cell responses to AZD1222 COVID-19 vaccine. Germline CDR1 reads ENHRY; CDR2 reads SYGVKD. The germline V and J ends were trimmed by 4 bases and 0 bases, with 9 bases remaining between them. CDR3 size: 14 residues. General study findings and limits: Just a handful of AZD1222 recipients tested seropositive at baseline. Vaccine-associated CD4 TCRs spanned spike, dominant at 160-218 and 743-854.

Libraries were prepared by immunoSEQ multiplex PCR; TCRdb keeps only in-frame clonotypes and omits some of them. The profile shows more than 60,000 clones, approximately 90% of them singletons. The V and J genes are TRBV10-3 and TRBJ1-2, with D unresolved. This TCR was recovered from an adult in good health. The specimen comprised peripheral blood, sampled on day 0 of AZD1222 vaccination. The CDR3 coding sequence is TGTGCCATCAGTGGGTCAGAAGCTAACTATGGCTACACCTTC. The encoded protein is CAISGSEANYGYTF.